The rows below give T cell receptor beta chains drawn from one sample of a study of CD8+CD57+ T cells in acquired aplastic anemia. TCRdb ran MiXCR on the reads and lists one entry per CDR3 protein. The sample lists around 170,000 distinct CDR3 sequences, around 60% occurring once. Sequences were obtained from sorted CD4+, CD8+, or CD8+CD57+ T cells (not recorded which) from PBMCs. These receptors all stem from a human donor in good health. The CDR3 runs from the conserved cysteine through the conserved F or W. The order of the fields is CDR3 DNA, CDR3 protein, D gene, clone size, J gene, V gene. A D gene is named only where the DNA matches it firmly. A clone size is listed for some rows: how often the clone was seen (once, few, many), or a class if it is expanded.

TGCAGCGTTGCGGAGGGCCTTGAGACCCAGTACTTC | CSVAEGLETQYF | . | . | TRBJ2-5 | TRBV29-1
. | CASSLTRAGGSYEQYFGELFF | . | once | TRBJ2-2 | TRBV7-2
TGTGCCAGCAGCATCGCTTTGTCTAATGAAAAACTGTTTTTT | CASSIALSNEKLFF | . | . | TRBJ1-4 | TRBV7-9
TGTGCCAGCAGCGTAGCGGCAGGCCCGGGGGAGACCCAGTACTTC | CASSVAAGPGETQYF | . | . | TRBJ2-5 | TRBV7-2
TGCAGTGCTAGAGATCCGGCGAGAGGCGCGATGGTTGTCGATGAGCAGTTCTTC | CSARDPARGAMVVDEQFF | . | few | TRBJ2-1 | TRBV20-1
TGTGCCAGCAGCGGGGGACAGGGGTGGACCACTGAAGCTTTCTTT | CASSGGQGWTTEAFF | TRBD1 | few | TRBJ1-1 | TRBV9
TGTGCCAGCTCATACCCTGACAGGCCTTCACCCCTCCACTTT | CASSYPDRPSPLHF | . | . | TRBJ1-6 | TRBV28
TGTGCCAGCAGGAAGCTAGCGGGGGGGAGCACAGATACGCAGTATTTT | CASRKLAGGSTDTQYF | TRBD2 | . | TRBJ2-3 | TRBV7-2
TGTGCGACCGGGACGGCTAACTATGGCTACACCTTC | CATGTANYGYTF | . | . | TRBJ1-2 | TRBV2
TGTGCCACCAGTGGCCTAGTAGTGGATGGCTACACCTTC | CATSGLVVDGYTF | . | . | TRBJ1-2 | TRBV24-1
TGTGCCAGCAGTTTACAAGGGATCGGGCATTTT | CASSLQGIGHF | . | . | TRBJ1-5 | TRBV12-3/TRBV12-4
TGTGCCATCAGTGTGGGCGGATTGAACTACGAGCAGTACTTC | CAISVGGLNYEQYF | . | . | TRBJ2-7 | TRBV10-3
TGCAGTGCTAGGAGTGGGCAGGACGGAGGCACAGATACGCAGTATTTT | CSARSGQDGGTDTQYF | . | few | TRBJ2-3 | TRBV20-1
TGCAGTGCTAGAGGGGACGTAGCCTACGAGCAGTACTTC | CSARGDVAYEQYF | . | many | TRBJ2-7 | TRBV20-1
TGTGCCAGCAGTTACTTGGGGCTAGGCACTGAAGCTTTCTTT | CASSYLGLGTEAFF | . | many | TRBJ1-1 | TRBV6-5
TGTGCCAGCAGTCAGGGGGCTGAAGCTTTCTTT | CASSQGAEAFF | TRBD1 | . | TRBJ1-1 | TRBV12-3/TRBV12-4
TGTGCCAGCGGTGGGACAGGGGGGAACACTGAAGCTTTCTTT | CASGGTGGNTEAFF | TRBD1 | few | TRBJ1-1 | TRBV2
TGTGCCAGCAGCTTGGACAACGAGCAGTACTTC | CASSLDNEQYF | . | . | TRBJ2-7 | TRBV9
TGTGCCAGTAATACAGGGCACGATAATTCACCCCTCCACTTT | CASNTGHDNSPLHF | . | . | TRBJ1-6 | TRBV19
TGTGCCAGCAGTCCAGAGGACAGGGCCGAACTTTATGGCTACACCTTC | CASSPEDRAELYGYTF | TRBD1 | . | TRBJ1-2 | TRBV27
TGCAGTGCTAGATCGACTAGCGGGAGAGGGAGAGATACGCAGTATTTT | CSARSTSGRGRDTQYF | TRBD2 | . | TRBJ2-3 | TRBV20-1
TGCAGCGTTGCGTGGGAAGGCGGGAGCCAGGATACGCAGTATTTT | CSVAWEGGSQDTQYF | TRBD2 | few | TRBJ2-3 | TRBV29-1
TGCAGCGTTGAAGATCGCGAGGCCGAGCAGTACTTC | CSVEDREAEQYF | . | . | TRBJ2-7 | TRBV29-1
TGTGCCAGCAGCCCAGGGGAGGTGTCACCCCTCCACTTT | CASSPGEVSPLHF | . | . | TRBJ1-6 | TRBV9
TGTGCCAGCAGCTTAGCAGGGGGGTTTATCGAGCAGTACTTC | CASSLAGGFIEQYF | . | many | TRBJ2-7 | TRBV7-9
TGCAGTGCTAGAGATTCCGTTGGGGGGGAGCACACTGAAGCTTTCTTT | CSARDSVGGEHTEAFF | . | . | TRBJ1-1 | TRBV20-1
TGTGCCTGCATGGACCCCGGGTCCTACGAGCAGTACTTC | CACMDPGSYEQYF | . | . | TRBJ2-7 | TRBV5-4
TGCAGCGCTAGAGAGGGGACTAGCAGCCAAGAGACCCAGTACTTC | CSAREGTSSQETQYF | TRBD2 | . | TRBJ2-5 | TRBV29-1
TGCGCCAGCAGCTTTGAAGGGGACTACGAGCAGTACTTC | CASSFEGDYEQYF | . | many | TRBJ2-7 | TRBV5-1
TGTGCCAGCAGCCCGTGGGGGGAGCCACAAGAGACCCCCTACTTC | CASSPWGEPQETPYF | . | . | TRBJ2-5 | TRBV7-9
TGTGCCAGCAGCCTGGTAGACAGGGGGATTGGGACCCAGTACTTC | CASSLVDRGIGTQYF | TRBD1 | . | TRBJ2-5 | TRBV6-1
TGTGCCAGCAGTCAGGGAGGATTCACTGAAGCTTTCTTT | CASSQGGFTEAFF | . | . | TRBJ1-1 | TRBV7-9
TGCAGTGCTCCCTTGGGACTAGGGCCGGAGACCCAGTACTTC | CSAPLGLGPETQYF | TRBD2 | once | TRBJ2-5 | TRBV20-1
TGTGCCAGCAGCTTGCCTCAAGAGACCCAGTACTTC | CASSLPQETQYF | . | . | TRBJ2-5 | TRBV5-4
TGTGCCAGCAGCTTATGGGGACTAGACATGTACGAGCAGTACTTC | CASSLWGLDMYEQYF | TRBD2 | many | TRBJ2-7 | TRBV5-6
TGTGCCAGCAGATCCAGGGGGACCTACGAGCAGTACTTC | CASRSRGTYEQYF | TRBD1 | few | TRBJ2-7 | TRBV2
TGTGCCACCAGTGAGTTCGGGGACCGCACAGATACGCAGTATTTT | CATSEFGDRTDTQYF | . | many | TRBJ2-3 | TRBV24-1